The 5 T cell receptor beta chains reported below all come from one sample, sequenced in a study of CD8 T cells in Susac syndrome. RNA amounts of about 0.5 to 1 ug underwent reverse transcription with random hexamers. TCRdb re-derived calls from the immunoSEQ multiplex PCR reads in MiXCR, one entry per CDR3 protein. The sample contains about 200,000 distinct CDR3 sequences, 90% to 95% of which appear only once. The sequencing input was CD4+ T cells from PBMCs. Every receptor here comes from a human donor in good health.

The V gene is TRBV29-1, the J gene TRBJ2-7; no reliable D call. Germline values: CDR1 SQVTM, CDR2 ANQGSEA. This CDR3 is built from 13 residues. The V end lost 5 bases, the J end lost 0 bases, and 11 bases lay between the germline ends. CDR3 sequence reads: CSVIVAGSYEQYF. Written as DNA, the CDR3 is TGCAGCGTTATCGTGGCAGGCTCCTACGAGCAGTACTTC.

V gene TRBV25-1 combines with J gene TRBJ2-7; tentatively, D is TRBD2 (6 bases). CDR3 length: 13 residues. CDR1 is MGHDK and CDR2 is SYGVNS in the germline V gene. V was pared by 7 bases and J by 6 bases, with 16 bases between. CDR3 in amino acids: CASTRDSRGEQYV. For the CDR3, the DNA is TGTGCCAGCACCCGGGACTCTCGGGGCGAGCAGTACGTC.

The V call is TRBV7-9, the J call TRBJ2-1, with TRBD2 identical over 10 bases. Germline loops: CDR1 SEHNR, CDR2 FQNEAQ (reference sequence). V dropped 11 bases and J dropped 2; count of bases not matched to a gene: 3. The CDR3 spans 13 residues. The CDR3 sequence: CAEGLATYNEQFF. CDR3 in DNA: TGTGCCGAGGGACTAGCGACCTACAATGAGCAGTTCTTC.

The chain employs TRBV11-2 and TRBJ2-3; 10 nucleotides match TRBD2. The J segment lost 5 bases and the V segment lost 4 bases, leaving 3 bases of the junction unmatched. The CDR3 is 14 residues long. Germline V gene sequence: CDR1 SGHAT, CDR2 FQNNGV. The CDR3 protein is CASSSTSGIDTQYF. Here the CDR3 DNA reads TGTGCCAGCAGCTCCACTAGCGGGATAGATACGCAGTATTTT.

The genes are TRBV5-4 and TRBJ1-5; TRBD1 agrees at 9 bases. Germline V gene lookup returns CDR1 SGHNT and CDR2 YYREEE (reference sequence). The CDR3 has 17 amino acids. Germline trimming cut 0 bases from V and 3 bases from J; bases unmatched to any gene: 7. In nucleotides, the CDR3 is TGTGCCAGCAGCTTGGGTACCGGACAGGGGAACAATCAGCCCCAGCATTTT. Protein: CASSLGTGQGNNQPQHF.